A few counts support the clone carrying this T cell receptor beta chain. The antigen is undetermined. TCRdb recomputed calls from the 5' RACE reads with MiXCR, one row per CDR3 protein. The sample carries fewer than 900,000 distinct CDR3 sequences, 15% to 20% recorded once. This sample is part of a study of identical twins. Study-wide points: For monozygotic twins, models underestimated out-of-frame TCR alpha sharing.

Germline-derived CDR1 and CDR2 are DFQATT and SNEGSKA (reference sequence). The CDR3 is made up of 13 amino acids. The J segment lost 6 bases and the V segment lost 6 bases, leaving 8 bases of the junction unmatched. This same sample was also part of a study on T cells expressing NK-cell markers. This second study notes: Seven sequenced donors out of eight were HCMV-seropositive, one seronegative. A handful of donors showed these clonotypes also leading the CD3+CD56-NKG2C+ fraction.

What was sequenced was PBMCs. The source of this sequence is a young woman in good health. The genes are TRBV20-1 and TRBJ2-1; 7 bases map to TRBD1. The CDR3 loop is CSAPKAGGNEQFF. CDR3 nucleotide sequence: TGCAGTGCCCCGAAGGCAGGGGGCAATGAGCAGTTCTTC.